Presented here are 8 T cell receptor beta chains from one specimen sequenced in a study of cytomegalovirus exposure and HLA in healthy donors. The PCR was carried out with 60 Vbeta primers and 13 Jbeta primers. Only in-frame clones appear in the TCRdb table, and some are missing; sequencing was by immunoSEQ multiplex PCR. The table has roughly 140,000 clones, roughly 80% seen once. The sequenced sample consisted of PBMCs. The receptors originated from a boy aged 2 to 10 in good health and CMV-seronegative.

The genes are TRBV6-1 and TRBJ2-3; TRBD1 is a possible D gene (6 bases). Germline V CDR1 and CDR2: MNHNS, SASEGT. The length of the CDR3 is 15 residues. With 4 bases removed from V and 1 base from J, the gap between germline ends came to 12 bases. The CDR3 nucleotides read TGTGCCAGCAGTGTGTCGACAGGACGCACAGATACGCAGTATTTT. This encodes CASSVSTGRTDTQYF.

V usage is TRBV10-3 and J usage is TRBJ1-6; TRBD1 agrees at 9 bases. Germline assignment: CDR1 ENHRY and CDR2 SYGVKD. The V segment lost 7 bases and the J segment 7 bases; nucleotides outside the gene matches: 8. The CDR3 spans 15 residues. The CDR3 is CAIKDRDRDNSPLHF. The CDR3 region has the DNA TGTGCCATCAAGGACCGGGACAGGGACAATTCACCCCTCCACTTT.

The chain combines TRBV29-1 with TRBJ2-7; maybe TRBD2 (6 bases). Germline CDR1 reads SQVTM; CDR2 reads ANQGSEA. The CDR3 has 14 residues. V gave up 4 bases and J gave up 6 bases, with 19 bases separating them. The CDR3 DNA reads TGCAGCGTTGCCTTCGGGGTACTCGGGAGCGAGCAGTACTTC. Amino acid sequence: CSVAFGVLGSEQYF.

Remarks on this clone: The identical CDR3 is also encoded by other nucleotide sequences in the sample. This chain joins TRBV5-1 and TRBJ2-7; no clear D gene. V was shortened by 2 bases and J by 5 bases, with 8 bases between the two germline ends. The CDR3 is 12 residues long. Germline assignment: CDR1 SGHRS and CDR2 YFSETQ. The CDR3 region is CASSFSSDEQYF. Here the CDR3 DNA reads TGCGCCAGCAGCTTTTCCAGTGACGAGCAGTACTTC.

The chain employs TRBV19 and TRBJ1-1; D not resolved. V lost 6 bases and J 1 base, leaving 15 bases between the germline ends. The CDR3 spans 15 residues. From germline, CDR1 is LNHDA and CDR2 SQIVND (reference sequence). In nucleotides, the CDR3 is TGTGCCAGTAGATTCAGGCGGGGTGAGAACACTGAAGCTTTCTTT. Residues: CASRFRRGENTEAFF. Based on the CDR3 plus reference TRBV19 and TRBJ1-1, the full variable domain is DGGITQSPKYLFRKEGQNVTLSCEQNLNHDAMYWYRQDPGQGLRLIYYSQIVNDFQKGDIAEGYSVSREKKESFPLTVTSAQKNPTAFYLCASRFRRGENTEAFFGQGTRLTVV.

The V and J genes are TRBV4-1 and TRBJ2-7; D is possibly TRBD2 (7 bases). This CDR3 is built from 15 residues. V shed 2 bases and J shed 6 bases, with 17 bases lying between them. CDR1 and CDR2 from the germline V gene are MGHRA and YSYEKL. CDR3 sequence (DNA): TGCGCCAGCAGCCAATTGATCCAGGGGAGGGGCGAGCAGTACTTC. Translating it yields CASSQLIQGRGEQYF.

The CDR3 coding sequence is TGTGCCAGCTCACCACCCCCGGGACTAGTGGCAGAGCAGTTCTTC. This translates into CASSPPPGLVAEQFF. This chain connects TRBV18 to TRBJ2-1; 8 nucleotides align to TRBD2. J was trimmed by 10 bases and V by 0 bases; bases with no gene match: 8. CDR1 KGHSH and CDR2 LQKENI come from the germline V gene. This CDR3 spans 15 amino acids.

This chain uses TRBV7-6 with TRBJ1-1, with D hard to call. There are 15 residues in the CDR3. The ends were cut back, 6 bases at V and 1 base at J, with 15 bases in the middle. Germline loops: CDR1 SGHVS, CDR2 FNYEAQ. In DNA, the CDR3 is TGTGCCAGCAGACCACTGGAGGAGCAGAACACTGAAGCTTTCTTT. It is translated as CASRPLEEQNTEAFF.